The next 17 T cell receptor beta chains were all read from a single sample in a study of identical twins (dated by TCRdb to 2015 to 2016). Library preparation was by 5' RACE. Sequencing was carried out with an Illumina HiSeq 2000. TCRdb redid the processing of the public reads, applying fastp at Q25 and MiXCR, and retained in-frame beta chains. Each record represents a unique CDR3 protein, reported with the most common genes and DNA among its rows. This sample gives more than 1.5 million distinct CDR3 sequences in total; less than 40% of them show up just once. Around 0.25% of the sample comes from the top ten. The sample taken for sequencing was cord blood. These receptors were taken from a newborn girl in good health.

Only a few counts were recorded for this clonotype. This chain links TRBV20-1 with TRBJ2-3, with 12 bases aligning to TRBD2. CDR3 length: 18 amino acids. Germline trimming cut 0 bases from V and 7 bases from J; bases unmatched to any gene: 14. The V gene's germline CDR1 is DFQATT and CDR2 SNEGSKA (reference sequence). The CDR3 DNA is TGCAGTGCTAGAGATTTAGGGTCTAGCGGGAGGGCCGGGAATACGCAGTATTTT. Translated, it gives CSARDLGSSGRAGNTQYF.

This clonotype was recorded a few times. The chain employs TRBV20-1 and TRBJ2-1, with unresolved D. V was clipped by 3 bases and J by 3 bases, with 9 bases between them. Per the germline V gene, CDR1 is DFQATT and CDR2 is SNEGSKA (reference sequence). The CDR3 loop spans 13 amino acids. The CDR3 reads CSARRQSYNEQFF. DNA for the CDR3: TGCAGTGCTAGGCGGCAGAGCTACAATGAGCAGTTCTTC.

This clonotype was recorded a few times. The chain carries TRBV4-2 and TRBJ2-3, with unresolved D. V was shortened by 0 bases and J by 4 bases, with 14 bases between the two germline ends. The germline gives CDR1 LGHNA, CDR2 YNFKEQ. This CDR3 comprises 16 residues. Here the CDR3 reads CASSQERKLTSDTQYF. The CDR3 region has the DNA TGTGCCAGCAGCCAAGAACGAAAACTAACCTCAGATACGCAGTATTTT.

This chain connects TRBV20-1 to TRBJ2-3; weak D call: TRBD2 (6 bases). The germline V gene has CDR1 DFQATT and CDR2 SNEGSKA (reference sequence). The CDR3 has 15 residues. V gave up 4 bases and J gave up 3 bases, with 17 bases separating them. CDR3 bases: TGCAGTGCTACAAATATGGCGGGGCGGACAGATACGCAGTATTTT. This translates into CSATNMAGRTDTQYF.

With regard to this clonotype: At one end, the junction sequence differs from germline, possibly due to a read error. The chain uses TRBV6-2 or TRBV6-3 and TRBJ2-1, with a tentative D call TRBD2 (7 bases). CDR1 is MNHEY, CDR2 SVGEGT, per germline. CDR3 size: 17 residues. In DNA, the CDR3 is TGTGCCAGCGCCCTTAGGGGGGGTTACAGCTCCTACAGTGAGCAGTTCTTC. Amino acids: CASALRGGYSSYSEQFF.

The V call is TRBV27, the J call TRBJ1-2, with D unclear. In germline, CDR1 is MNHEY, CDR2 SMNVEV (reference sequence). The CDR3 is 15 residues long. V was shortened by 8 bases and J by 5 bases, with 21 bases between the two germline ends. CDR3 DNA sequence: TGTGCCAGCCCCCCCTCTCCGGAGGTTCGGTATGGCTACACCTTC. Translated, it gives CASPPSPEVRYGYTF.

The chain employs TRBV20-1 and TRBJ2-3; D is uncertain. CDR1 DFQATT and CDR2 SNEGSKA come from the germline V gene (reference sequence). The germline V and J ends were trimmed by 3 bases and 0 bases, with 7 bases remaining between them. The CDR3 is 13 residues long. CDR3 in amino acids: CSARAVSTDTQYF. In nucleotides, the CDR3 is TGCAGTGCTAGGGCAGTGAGCACAGATACGCAGTATTTT.

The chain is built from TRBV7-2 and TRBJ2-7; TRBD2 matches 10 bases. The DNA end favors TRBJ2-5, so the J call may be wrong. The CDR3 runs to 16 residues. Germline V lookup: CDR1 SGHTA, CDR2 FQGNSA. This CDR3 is CASSLGGGTSAETQYF. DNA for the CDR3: TGTGCCAGCAGCTTAGGGGGAGGGACTAGCGCAGAGACCCAGTACTTC.

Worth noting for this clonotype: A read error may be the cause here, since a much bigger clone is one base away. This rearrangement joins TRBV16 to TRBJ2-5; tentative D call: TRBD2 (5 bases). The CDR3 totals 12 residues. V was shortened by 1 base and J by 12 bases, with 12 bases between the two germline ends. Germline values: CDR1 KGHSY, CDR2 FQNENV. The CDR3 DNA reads TGTGCCAGCAGCCAATTTGAGATGAGGGAGTACTTC. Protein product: CASSQFEMREYF.

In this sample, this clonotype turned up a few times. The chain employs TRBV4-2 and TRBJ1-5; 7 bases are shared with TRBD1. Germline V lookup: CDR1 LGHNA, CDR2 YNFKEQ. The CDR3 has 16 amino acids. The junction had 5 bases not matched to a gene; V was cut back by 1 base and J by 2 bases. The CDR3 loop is CASSQALGQGNQPQHF. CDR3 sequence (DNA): TGTGCCAGCAGCCAAGCCCTCGGACAGGGCAATCAGCCCCAGCATTTT.

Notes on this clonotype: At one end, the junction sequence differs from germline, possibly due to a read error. The CDR3 region is CASSHPRGAGANALTF. Written as DNA, the CDR3 is TGCGCCAGCAGCCATCCTAGGGGGGCAGGGGCCAACGCCCTGACTTTC. This chain uses TRBV4-1 with TRBJ2-6, with D perhaps being TRBD1 or TRBD2 (6 bases each). The CDR3 has 16 residues. CDR1 is MGHRA, CDR2 YSYEKL, per germline.

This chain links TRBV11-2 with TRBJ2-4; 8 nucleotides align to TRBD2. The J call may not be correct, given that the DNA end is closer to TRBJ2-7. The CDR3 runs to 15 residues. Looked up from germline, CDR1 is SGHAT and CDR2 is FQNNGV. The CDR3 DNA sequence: TGTGCCAGCAGTATGGCACTAGCGGAGTCCTACGAGCAGTACTTC. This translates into CASSMALAESYEQYF.

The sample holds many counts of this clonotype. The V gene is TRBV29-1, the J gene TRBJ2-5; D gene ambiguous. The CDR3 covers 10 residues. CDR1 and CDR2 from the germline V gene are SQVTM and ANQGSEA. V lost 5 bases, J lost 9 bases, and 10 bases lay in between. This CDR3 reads CSVSSRAQYF. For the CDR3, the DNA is TGCAGCGTTTCTTCTCGGGCCCAGTACTTC.

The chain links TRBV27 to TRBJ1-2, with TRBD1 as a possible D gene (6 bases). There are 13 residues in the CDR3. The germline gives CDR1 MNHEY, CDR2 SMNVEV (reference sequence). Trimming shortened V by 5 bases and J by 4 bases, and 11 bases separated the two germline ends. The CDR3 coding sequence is TGTGCCAGCAGTCCCGTGACAGGCTATGGCTACACCTTC. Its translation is CASSPVTGYGYTF.

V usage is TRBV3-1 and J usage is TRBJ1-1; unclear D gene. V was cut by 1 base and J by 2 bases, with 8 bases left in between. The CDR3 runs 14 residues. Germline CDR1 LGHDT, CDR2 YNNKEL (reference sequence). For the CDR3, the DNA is TGTGCCAGCAGCCAAGCGGGGATTAACACTGAAGCTTTCTTT. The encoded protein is CASSQAGINTEAFF.

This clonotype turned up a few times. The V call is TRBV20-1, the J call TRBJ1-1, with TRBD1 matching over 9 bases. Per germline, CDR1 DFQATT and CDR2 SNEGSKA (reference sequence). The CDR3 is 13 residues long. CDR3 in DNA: TGCGGCGTGACCGGGACAGGGACCTCTGAAGCTTTCTTT. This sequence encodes CGVTGTGTSEAFF.

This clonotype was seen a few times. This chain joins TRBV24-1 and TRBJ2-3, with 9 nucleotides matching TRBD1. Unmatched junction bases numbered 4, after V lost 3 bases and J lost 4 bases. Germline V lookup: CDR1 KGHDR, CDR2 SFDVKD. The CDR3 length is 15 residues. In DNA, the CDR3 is TGTGCCACCAGTGATCCAGACAGGGGGTCAGATACGCAGTATTTT. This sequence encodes CATSDPDRGSDTQYF.